This TCR beta chain was sequenced in a study of CD4 and CD8 cells across lung adenocarcinoma regions. Turning to this clonotype: The junction departs from germline at one end; a sequencing error may be responsible.

The patients had localized lung adenocarcinoma, a non-small cell subtype. The CDR3 is made up of 15 amino acids. In germline, CDR1 is MNHEY, CDR2 SVGAGI. TCRdb used MiXCR to reprocess the PCR reads, holding one entry per CDR3 protein. The sample consists of 7,500 to 8,500 distinct CDR3 sequences, about 51% of them appearing once. Sample: CD8+ T cells from the center of a lung tumor. The sequence was collected from a female donor with lung adenocarcinoma. The CD4 and CD8 labels of this study may be unreliable. The chain recombines TRBV6-5 with TRBJ2-3; maybe TRBD2 (7 bases). The DNA of the CDR3 is TGTGCCAGCAGTTACCGGGGGGCGGGGGCAGACATGCAGTATTTC. Translated: CASSYRGAGADMQYF.